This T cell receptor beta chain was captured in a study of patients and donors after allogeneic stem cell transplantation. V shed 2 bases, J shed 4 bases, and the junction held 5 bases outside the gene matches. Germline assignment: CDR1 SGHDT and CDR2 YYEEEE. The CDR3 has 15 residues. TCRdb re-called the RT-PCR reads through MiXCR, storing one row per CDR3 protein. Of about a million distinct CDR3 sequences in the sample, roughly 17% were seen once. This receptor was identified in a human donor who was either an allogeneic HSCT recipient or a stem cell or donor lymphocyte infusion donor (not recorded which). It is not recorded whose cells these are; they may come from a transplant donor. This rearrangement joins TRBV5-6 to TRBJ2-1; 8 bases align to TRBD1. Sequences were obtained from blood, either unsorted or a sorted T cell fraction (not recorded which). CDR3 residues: CASSFRGPPYNEQFF. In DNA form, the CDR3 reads TGTGCCAGCAGCTTCAGGGGGCCCCCATACAATGAGCAGTTCTTC.